These 20 T cell receptor beta chains came from one sample sequenced in a study of T cells in Graves' hyperthyroidism and ophthalmopathy. Amplification of TCR beta CDR3 regions used RNA as the template. When the TCR CDR3 underwent first-round RT-PCR, the HTBI primer set was used. Using its own MiXCR run on the multiplex PCR reads, TCRdb lists one record per CDR3 protein. The sample holds about 770,000 distinct CDR3 sequences, 15% to 20% seen once. Sequencing was done on a sample of blood. The receptor set was obtained from a woman between 50 and 59 years old with Graves' hyperthyroidism that later progressed to Graves' ophthalmopathy.

This clonotype has ten or more counts. This chain joins TRBV11-2 and TRBJ1-1, with 9 bases matching TRBD1. The V segment lost 5 bases and the J segment 1 base; nucleotides outside the gene matches: 2. The length of the CDR3 is 14 residues. Germline-derived CDR1 and CDR2 are SGHAT and FQNNGV. The CDR3 reads CASSRTGENTEAFF. The DNA for the CDR3 is TGTGCCAGCAGCAGGACAGGGGAGAACACTGAAGCTTTCTTT. Full variable domain (missing parts from reference TRBV11-2 and TRBJ1-1): EAGVAQSPRYKIIEKRQSVAFWCNPISGHATLYWYQQILGQGPKLLIQFQNNGVVDDSQLPKDRFSAERLKGVDSTLKIQPAKLEDSAVYLCASSRTGENTEAFFGQGTRLTVV.

This clonotype has a count of ten or more. This chain connects TRBV11-2 to TRBJ2-5; possible D gene TRBD1, 5 bases. The germline CDR1 and CDR2 sequences are SGHAT and FQNNGV. Trimming removed 1 base at V and 5 bases at J, with 11 bases between. The CDR3 runs 14 residues. The CDR3 here is CASSLGQGEETQYF. The CDR3 DNA follows: TGTGCCAGCAGCTTAGGGCAGGGCGAGGAGACCCAGTACTTC.

DNA of the CDR3: TGCGCCAGCAGCCAAGATTCGGCTTCTGGGACCGGGGAGCTGTTTTTT. Protein sequence: CASSQDSASGTGELFF. The V call is TRBV4-3, the J call TRBJ2-2; D uncertain. CDR1 and CDR2 (germline): LGHNA, YSLEER. V was trimmed by 0 bases and J by 5 bases, leaving 13 bases between them. The CDR3 length is 16 residues.

This clonotype appeared a few times. This chain uses TRBV27 with TRBJ1-1; the D gene is possibly TRBD1 (6 bases). The V gene's germline CDR1 is MNHEY and CDR2 SMNVEV (reference sequence). CDR3 length: 13 residues. Trimming removed 6 bases at V and 0 bases at J, with 8 bases between. CDR3 sequence: CASRNRVNTEAFF. In DNA form, the CDR3 reads TGTGCCAGCAGAAACAGGGTGAACACTGAAGCTTTCTTT.

The rearrangement links TRBV15 to TRBJ1-3; D is unclear. Germline V CDR1 and CDR2: LNHNV, YYDKDF (reference sequence). This CDR3 is 15 amino acids long. V was pared by 0 bases and J by 0 bases, with 6 bases between. CDR3 sequence: CATSRERSSGNTIYF. The CDR3 bases are TGTGCCACCAGCAGAGAGAGAAGCTCTGGAAACACCATATATTTT. The full variable domain, rest sourced from reference TRBV15 and TRBJ1-3, is DAMVIQNPRYQVTQFGKPVTLSCSQTLNHNVMYWYQQKSSQAPKLLFHYYDKDFNNEADTPDNFQSRRPNTSFCFLDIRSPGLGDTAMYLCATSRERSSGNTIYFGEGSWLTVV.

The chain carries TRBV5-4 and TRBJ1-2, with 8 nucleotides matching TRBD1. Germline lookup yields CDR1 SGHNT and CDR2 YYREEE (reference sequence). J lost 5 bases, V lost 5 bases, and 8 bases had no gene match. This CDR3 has 14 residues. CDR3 sequence reads: CASRLWTGSYGYTF. The CDR3 DNA reads TGTGCCAGCAGATTATGGACAGGGTCTTATGGCTACACCTTC.

This clonotype was observed at least ten times. CDR3 nucleotide sequence: TGCAGTGCTAGCTGGACGGCAGAGGGATTCGATGAGCAGTTCTTC. Its translation: CSASWTAEGFDEQFF. V is TRBV20-1 and J is TRBJ2-1; possible D gene TRBD2, 5 bases. This CDR3 is built from 15 residues. Germline V gene sequence: CDR1 DFQATT, CDR2 SNEGSKA (reference sequence). The V end lost 3 bases, the J end lost 8 bases, and 20 bases lay between the germline ends.

The chain employs TRBV14 and TRBJ1-4; D gene uncertain. The length of the CDR3 is 16 residues. CDR1 and CDR2 (germline): SGHDN, FVKESK. Trimming stripped 3 bases from V and 7 bases from J, with 18 bases between. For the CDR3, the DNA is TGTGCCAGCAGCCACCGACTACTGATATCGGGTGAAAAACTGTTTTTT. Translating gives CASSHRLLISGEKLFF.

There are many counts of this clonotype. The chain combines TRBV7-3 with TRBJ2-1; TRBD1 matches 7 bases. The CDR3 spans 15 residues. Germline V gives CDR1 SGHTA, CDR2 FQGTGA. J lost 4 bases, V lost 0 bases, and 3 bases had no gene match. CDR3 region: CASSLTQTGYNEQFF. The CDR3 DNA sequence: TGTGCCAGCAGCTTAACCCAGACAGGGTACAATGAGCAGTTCTTC.

The chain recombines TRBV5-1 with TRBJ2-3; a possible D gene is TRBD1 (6 bases). The ends were cut back, 1 base at V and 1 base at J, with 13 bases in the middle. CDR1 and CDR2 (germline): SGHRS, YFSETQ. This CDR3 is built from 16 residues. The CDR3: CASSLYRTVGTDTQYF. CDR3 nucleotides: TGCGCCAGCAGCTTGTATAGGACAGTGGGCACAGATACGCAGTATTTT.

In its sample, this clonotype was seen a few times. The V and J genes are TRBV3-1 and TRBJ1-5, with a weak D call TRBD1 (5 bases). The germline CDR1 and CDR2 sequences are LGHDT and YNNKEL (reference sequence). The CDR3 is 15 amino acids. The V end lost 5 bases, the J end lost 0 bases, and 11 bases lay between the germline ends. The CDR3 spells CASSDSEYSNQPQHF. CDR3 sequence (DNA): TGTGCCAGCAGCGACAGTGAGTATAGCAATCAGCCCCAGCATTTT.

The chain uses TRBV6-1 and TRBJ2-3; 8 positions match TRBD1. Germline assignment: CDR1 MNHNS and CDR2 SASEGT. The junction had 5 bases not matched to a gene; V was cut back by 6 bases and J by 3 bases. CDR3 length equals 14 residues. CDR3 in amino acids: CASRDRVLTDTQYF. DNA of the CDR3: TGTGCCAGCAGGGACAGGGTACTTACAGATACGCAGTATTTT.

This sequence joins TRBV5-1 and TRBJ1-4; 12 bases are shared with TRBD1. This CDR3 region has 16 residues. Germline V gives CDR1 SGHRS, CDR2 YFSETQ. Unmatched junction bases numbered 11, after V lost 6 bases and J lost 8 bases. CDR3: CASNRGGQGAGEKLFF. In DNA form, the CDR3 reads TGCGCCAGCAACCGTGGGGGACAGGGGGCTGGCGAAAAACTGTTTTTT.

The sample holds many counts of this clonotype. This CDR3 reads CASSFRTDNYEQYF. CDR3 in DNA: TGTGCCAGCAGCTTTCGGACGGATAACTACGAGCAGTACTTC. This chain connects TRBV7-8 to TRBJ2-7; D is unresolved. The germline V gene has CDR1 SGHVS and CDR2 FQNEAQ. The CDR3 covers 14 residues. Trimming removed 3 bases at V and 3 bases at J, with 12 bases between.

This clonotype has ten or more counts. The chain recombines TRBV3-1 with TRBJ1-6; unclear D gene. Germline V gene data show CDR1 as LGHDT and CDR2 as YNNKEL (reference sequence). This CDR3 is 14 amino acids long. Trimming cost V 4 bases and J 7 bases, with 11 bases left between them. CDR3 DNA sequence: TGTGCCAGCAGCCCGACATGGCGCAATTCACCCCTCCACTTT. Its translation: CASSPTWRNSPLHF.

This chain joins TRBV20-1 and TRBJ2-1; unclear D gene. Germline V lookup: CDR1 DFQATT, CDR2 SNEGSKA (reference sequence). The CDR3 covers 16 residues. The V end was cut by 2 bases, the J end by 0 bases, with 14 bases between. CDR3 coding DNA: TGCAGTGCTAGAAAAATGACGGGTCACTCCTACAATGAGCAGTTCTTC. Encoded protein: CSARKMTGHSYNEQFF.

This clonotype showed up just a few times. The chain links TRBV19 to TRBJ2-1, with D possibly being TRBD1 or TRBD2 (6 bases each). The CDR3 contains 16 residues. Germline V gene data show CDR1 as LNHDA and CDR2 as SQIVND (reference sequence). The germline V and J ends were trimmed by 1 base and 0 bases, with 10 bases remaining between them. The CDR3 region has the DNA TGTGCCAGTAGTATAGGGGGGGCCGGCTCCTACAATGAGCAGTTCTTC. Residues: CASSIGGAGSYNEQFF.

The chain recombines TRBV5-4 with TRBJ2-3; D gene ambiguous. CDR3 size: 12 residues. Trimming shortened V by 4 bases and J by 3 bases, and 6 bases separated the two germline ends. Per the germline V gene, CDR1 is SGHNT and CDR2 is YYREEE (reference sequence). CDR3 coding DNA: TGTGCCAGCAGCACGGTGACAGATACGCAGTATTTT. This gives the protein CASSTVTDTQYF.

The chain uses TRBV5-6 and TRBJ2-3; D could derive from TRBD1 or TRBD2 (6 bases each). The germline V gene encodes CDR1 SGHDT and CDR2 YYEEEE. The CDR3 has 15 residues. V shed 2 bases and J shed 1 base, with 11 bases lying between them. CDR3 nucleotide sequence: TGTGCCAGCAGCTTTTGGGGGGCGGGCACAGATACGCAGTATTTT. This translates into CASSFWGAGTDTQYF.

This clonotype was detected ten times or more. The chain is built from TRBV30 and TRBJ1-3; no firm D call. CDR3 size: 15 residues. Trimming removed 2 bases from V and 0 bases from J, with 11 bases in between. Germline lookup yields CDR1 GTSNPN and CDR2 SVGIG (reference sequence). CDR3 residues: CAWSRHGISGNTIYF. The CDR3 region has the DNA TGTGCCTGGAGTCGGCACGGAATCTCTGGAAACACCATATATTTT.